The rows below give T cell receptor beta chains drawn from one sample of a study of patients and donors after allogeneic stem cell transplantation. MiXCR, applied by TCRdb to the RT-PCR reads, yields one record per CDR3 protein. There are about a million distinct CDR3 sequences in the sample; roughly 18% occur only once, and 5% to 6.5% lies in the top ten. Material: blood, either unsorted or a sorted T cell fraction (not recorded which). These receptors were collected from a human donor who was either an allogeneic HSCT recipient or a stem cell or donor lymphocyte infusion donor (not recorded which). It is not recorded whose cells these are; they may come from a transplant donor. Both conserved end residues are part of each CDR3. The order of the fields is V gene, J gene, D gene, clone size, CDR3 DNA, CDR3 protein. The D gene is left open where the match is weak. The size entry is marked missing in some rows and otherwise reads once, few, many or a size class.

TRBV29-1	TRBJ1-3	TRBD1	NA	TGCAGCGTGGGACAGGTGGCTGGAAACACCATATATTTT	CSVGQVAGNTIYF
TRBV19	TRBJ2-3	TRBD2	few	TGTGCCAGTAATCAAGCGGGGGGCGCAGATACGCAGTATTTT	CASNQAGGADTQYF
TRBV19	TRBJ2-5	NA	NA	TGTGCCAGTAGTACTCGAGCGGCGGTAGAGACCCAGTACTTC	CASSTRAAVETQYF
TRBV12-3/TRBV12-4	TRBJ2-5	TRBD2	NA	TGTGCCAGCAGCAATATAGCGGGGGGGGTGGAGACCCAGTACTTC	CASSNIAGGVETQYF
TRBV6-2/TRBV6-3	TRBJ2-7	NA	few	TGTGCCAGCAGCCCCCCCCACCCACAGGTACGCTCCTACGAGCAGTACTTC	CASSPPHPQVRSYEQYF
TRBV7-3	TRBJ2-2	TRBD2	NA	TGTGCCAGCAGCTTCCGGGGGGGCCTGACCGGGGAGCTGTTTTTT	CASSFRGGLTGELFF
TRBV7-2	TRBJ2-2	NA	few	TGTGCCAGCAGCCCCTTCGTTGCGGGAATCACCGGGGAGCTGTTTTTT	CASSPFVAGITGELFF
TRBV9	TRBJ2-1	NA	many	TGTGCCAGCAGCGTAATGCCAGCAGACAATGAGCAGTTCTTC	CASSVMPADNEQFF
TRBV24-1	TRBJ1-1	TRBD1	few	TGTGCCACCAGTGAGCCCGGGACAGGGACGGCGACTGAAGCTTTCTTT	CATSEPGTGTATEAFF
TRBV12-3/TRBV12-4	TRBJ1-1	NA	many	TGTGCCAGCAGTTTCGGGCAGGCGAACACTGAAGCTTTCTTT	CASSFGQANTEAFF
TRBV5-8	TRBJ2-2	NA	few	TGTGCCAGCAGCGTGTACGGCGGGGAGCTGTTTTTT	CASSVYGGELFF
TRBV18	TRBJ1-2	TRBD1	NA	TGTGCCTCTACTTCCCCCGGGACAGGTTATTATGGCTACACCTTC	CASTSPGTGYYGYTF
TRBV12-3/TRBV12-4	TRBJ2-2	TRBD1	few	TGTGCCAGCAGTTTGGCAGGGGGAATGGCCGGGGAGCTGTTTTTT	CASSLAGGMAGELFF
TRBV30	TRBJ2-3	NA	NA	TGTGCCTGGAGTGACATAGGAGGGACGTCAGATACGCAGTATTTT	CAWSDIGGTSDTQYF
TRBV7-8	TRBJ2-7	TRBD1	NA	TGTGCCAGCAGCCCAACAGGGGGCCGTTACGAGCAGTACTTC	CASSPTGGRYEQYF
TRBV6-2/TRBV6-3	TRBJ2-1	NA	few	TGTGCCAGCAGTCCCCCCCCGATACGACGGCGGAACAATGAGCAGTTCTTC	CASSPPPIRRRNNEQFF
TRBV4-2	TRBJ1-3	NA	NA	TGTGCCAGCAGCCACAATACTCCCGGAAACACCATATATTTT	CASSHNTPGNTIYF
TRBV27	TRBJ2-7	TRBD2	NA	TGTGCCAGCAGCAAAACTAGCGGGGGCCCCTACGAGCAGTACTTC	CASSKTSGGPYEQYF
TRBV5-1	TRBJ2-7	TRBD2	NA	TGCGCCAGCAGCCCCCCCGGGACTAGCTTCCACGAGCAGTACTTC	CASSPPGTSFHEQYF
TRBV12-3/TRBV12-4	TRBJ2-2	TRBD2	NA	TGTGCCAGCAGTTTAGCAGCGGGAGGGCCAATCGGGGAGCTGTTTTTT	CASSLAAGGPIGELFF